This entry describes one T cell receptor beta chain. These data originate in a study of blood T cell repertoires in COVID-19. Across the study: COVID-19 samples, acute and convalescent, were from the United States, Italy and Spain. From T cells, B-cell-depleted T cells, or PBMCs came the material, which was cDNA or gDNA.

Data came from immunoSEQ multiplex PCR; TCRdb stores just in-frame clones and leaves some out. The sample lists fewer than 15,000 clones, 70% to 90% occurring once. Germline CDR1 reads SGHAT; CDR2 reads FQNNGV. V lost 4 bases and J lost 6; bases outside the gene matches: 13. This CDR3 contains 16 residues. Sample: peripheral blood. This receptor was obtained from a human donor in a cohort sampled during active COVID-19. This rearrangement joins TRBV11-2 to TRBJ1-2; TRBD1 agrees at 8 bases. CDR3 sequence reads: CASSSYLTGVLDGYTF. The CDR3, as DNA: TGTGCCAGCAGCTCCTACCTGACAGGGGTGCTCGATGGCTACACCTTC.